These 17 T cell receptor beta chains came from one sample sequenced in a study of identical twins. A single record per CDR3 protein comes from TCRdb applying MiXCR to the 5' RACE reads. The table includes around 1.7 million distinct CDR3 sequences, under 35% detected once. The sample comprised cord blood. These receptors were collected from a newborn girl in good health.

V usage is TRBV20-1 and J usage is TRBJ1-1, with a tentative D call TRBD1 (6 bases). Germline V gene lookup returns CDR1 DFQATT and CDR2 SNEGSKA (reference sequence). The ends were cut back, 3 bases at V and 8 bases at J, with 10 bases in the middle. This CDR3 has 11 residues. CDR3: CSARTDREAFF. As DNA, the CDR3 is TGCAGTGCTAGGACGGACAGAGAAGCTTTCTTT.

The chain joins TRBV10-3 to TRBJ1-2; no firm D call. Germline assignment: CDR1 ENHRY and CDR2 SYGVKD. V lost 4 bases and J 3 bases, leaving 6 bases between the germline ends. This CDR3 region has 12 residues. CDR3 residues: CAISAGDYGYTF. Here the CDR3 DNA reads TGTGCCATCAGTGCCGGCGACTATGGCTACACCTTC.

The gene calls are TRBV4-2 and TRBJ2-3; 10 nucleotides align to TRBD2. The CDR3 consists of 17 residues. Germline CDR1 is LGHNA and CDR2 is YNFKEQ. J lost 2 bases, V lost 1 base, and 6 bases had no gene match. Here the CDR3 reads CASSQVVGLAVTDTQYF. The CDR3 coding sequence is TGTGCCAGCAGCCAAGTAGTAGGACTAGCGGTCACAGATACGCAGTATTTT.

The chain uses TRBV18 and TRBJ2-7; D may be TRBD1 (7 bases). The DNA matches TRBJ2-5 better at its end, which makes the J call doubtful. Germline V CDR1 and CDR2: KGHSH, LQKENI. CDR3 length: 16 residues. This chain's CDR3 is CASSPRPSGGQETQYF. CDR3 nucleotides: TGTGCCAGCTCACCACGTCCCTCAGGGGGGCAAGAGACCCAGTACTTC.

This rearrangement joins TRBV21-1 to TRBJ2-7; the table's D gene call, TRBD2, was not cross checked with the DNA. TRBV21-1 is shown as a pseudogene. CDR3 length equals 16 residues. As DNA, the CDR3 is TGTGCCAGCAGCACACGGGGACTAGCGGGCCCCTACGAGCAGTACTTC. As protein: CASSTRGLAGPYEQYF.

This clonotype was detected only a few times. The V call is TRBV5-1, the J call TRBJ2-1; a possible D gene is TRBD1 (5 bases). CDR3 size: 15 residues. Germline values: CDR1 SGHRS, CDR2 YFSETQ. Trimming left V 1 base short and J 4 bases short, with 12 bases between. CDR3: CASSLKGPGYNEQFF. In DNA, the CDR3 is TGCGCCAGCAGCTTGAAGGGCCCAGGGTACAATGAGCAGTTCTTC. Variable domain in full (rest from reference TRBV5-1 and TRBJ2-1): KAGVTQTPRYLIKTRGQQVTLSCSPISGHRSVSWYQQTPGQGLQFLFEYFSETQRNKGNFPGRFSGRQFSNSRSEMNVSTLELGDSALYLCASSLKGPGYNEQFFGPGTRLTVL.

CDR3: CASSQEGDRNTEAFF. The CDR3 DNA reads as TGTGCCAGCAGCCAAGAGGGGGACAGGAACACTGAAGCTTTCTTT. The chain combines TRBV4-2 with TRBJ1-1; 7 nucleotides agree with TRBD1. Germline V CDR1 and CDR2: LGHNA, YNFKEQ. V lost 0 bases and J lost 1; bases outside the gene matches: 2. The CDR3 is 15 residues long.

This clonotype was picked up many times. The genes are TRBV14 and TRBJ1-2; weak D call: TRBD1 (5 bases). The germline gives CDR1 SGHDN, CDR2 FVKESK. With 3 bases removed from V and 4 bases from J, the gap between germline ends came to 18 bases. The CDR3 consists of 16 residues. This CDR3 reads CASSQETGDDFYGYTF. CDR3 DNA: TGTGCCAGCAGCCAGGAAACCGGGGACGACTTCTATGGCTACACCTTC.

This rearrangement joins TRBV7-2 to TRBJ2-7; 11 positions match TRBD2. V lost 1 base, J lost 2 bases, and 10 bases stayed unmatched. Germline assignment: CDR1 SGHTA and CDR2 FQGNSA. The CDR3 is 18 amino acids. The CDR3: CASSLEFGLAGSPYEQYF. The DNA of the CDR3 is TGTGCCAGCAGCTTAGAGTTCGGACTAGCGGGTTCTCCCTACGAGCAGTACTTC.

This clonotype was picked up many times. The chain recombines TRBV6-6 with TRBJ2-4; unclear D gene. This CDR3 is built from 12 residues. Trimming stripped 2 bases from V and 5 bases from J, with 4 bases between. CDR1 is MNHNY, CDR2 SVGAGI, per germline (reference sequence). The CDR3 nucleotides read TGTGCCAGCAGTTACAGGGAAAACATTCAGTACTTC. Translated: CASSYRENIQYF.

The chain couples TRBV29-1 to TRBJ1-1; D call uncertain. CDR3 length: 12 amino acids. V was shortened by 7 bases and J by 2 bases, with 11 bases between the two germline ends. Germline-derived CDR1 and CDR2 are SQVTM and ANQGSEA. DNA of the CDR3: TGCAGCGCCGCCTGGGCAAACACTGAAGCTTTCTTT. Translated: CSAAWANTEAFF.

This clonotype was recorded at least ten times. This sequence joins TRBV4-2 and TRBJ2-1, with 13 bases matching TRBD2. J lost 4 bases, V lost 2 bases, and 2 bases had no gene match. The germline V gene encodes CDR1 LGHNA and CDR2 YNFKEQ. This CDR3 has 16 residues. The CDR3 region is CASSQSTSGGYNEQFF. The CDR3 DNA is TGTGCCAGCAGCCAATCGACTAGCGGGGGGTACAATGAGCAGTTCTTC.

The sample holds a few counts of this clonotype. The V gene is TRBV11-2, the J gene TRBJ1-2; D remains ambiguous. The CDR3 has 12 amino acids. V was cut by 6 bases and J by 4 bases, with 9 bases left in between. CDR1 SGHAT and CDR2 FQNNGV come from the germline V gene. In DNA form, the CDR3 reads TGTGCCAGCAGTAATCGCCTCTATGGCTACACCTTC. Translation: CASSNRLYGYTF.

This chain joins TRBV6-6 and TRBJ2-2; D perhaps matches TRBD1 (6 bases). The germline CDR1 and CDR2 sequences are MNHNY and SVGAGI (reference sequence). The CDR3 totals 15 residues. V lost 5 bases and J lost 1, with 11 bases in between. The CDR3 sequence: CASSGLTGNTGELFF. The CDR3 bases are TGTGCCAGCAGTGGCCTGACAGGGAACACCGGGGAGCTGTTTTTT.

The genes are TRBV7-2 and TRBJ2-7, with TRBD2 as a possible D gene (6 bases). V lost 5 bases to trimming and J lost 0 bases, with 17 bases between them. The germline V gene has CDR1 SGHTA and CDR2 FQGNSA. The CDR3 totals 16 residues. CDR3 coding DNA: TGTGCCAGCAGCCTGGAACGGGGAGGCCTCTCCTACGAGCAGTACTTC. Translating it yields CASSLERGGLSYEQYF.

This clonotype has only a few counts. A junction end diverges from the germline sequence, so it may reflect a read error. The chain carries TRBV2 and TRBJ2-1; 9 nucleotides line up with TRBD2. Germline V CDR1 and CDR2: SNHLY, FYNNEI. This CDR3 region has 13 residues. The CDR3 protein is CASREAGGKEQFF. CDR3 in DNA: TGTGCCAGCAGAGAAGCGGGGGGTAAGGAGCAGTTCTTC.

DNA for the CDR3: TGTGCTAGTGCCCCGGGACAGGGTCTTCCCCGGGGGTCGGGCAGACAATTCAATGAGCAGTTCTTC. Amino acids: CASAPGQGLPRGSGRQFNEQFF. This sequence joins TRBV12-5 and TRBJ2-1; 9 bases map to TRBD1. Germline CDR1 LGHNT, CDR2 FRNRAP. CDR3 length: 22 amino acids. The trim removed 7 bases at V and 6 bases at J, leaving 31 bases unmatched. The full variable domain, completed using reference TRBV12-5 and TRBJ2-1, is DARVTQTPRHKVTEMGQEVTMRCQPILGHNTVFWYRQTMMQGLELLAYFRNRAPLDDSGMPKDRFSAEMPDATLATLKIQPSEPRDSAVYFCASAPGQGLPRGSGRQFNEQFFGPGTRLTVL.